The 29 T cell receptor beta chains below come from one sample, sequenced in a study of T cells after yellow fever vaccination. TCRdb independently ran MiXCR on the 5' RACE reads; one entry per CDR3 protein. Altogether about 300,000 distinct CDR3 sequences are present, 6.5% to 8.5% being singletons, with the ten largest covering roughly a sixth. The material was PBMCs, obtained roughly 45 days after the first yellow fever vaccination. Receptor source: a man aged 18 to 30 who received the YFV17D yellow fever vaccine.

This clonotype was counted many times. V and J are TRBV6-5 and TRBJ1-1, with unresolved D. The CDR3 sequence is 13 residues long. Trimming left V 3 bases short and J 1 base short, with 6 bases between. Germline V CDR1 and CDR2: MNHEY, SVGAGI. DNA for the CDR3: TGTGCCAGCAGTTATTCAGCGAACACTGAAGCTTTCTTT. Amino acids: CASSYSANTEAFF.

This clonotype was observed many times. This sequence joins TRBV5-1 and TRBJ2-1; possibly TRBD2 for D (6 bases). Germline V gene lookup returns CDR1 SGHRS and CDR2 YFSETQ. The CDR3 covers 13 residues. Trimming removed 1 base at V and 7 bases at J, with 9 bases between. The CDR3 sequence: CASSLSGRNEQFF. The CDR3 region has the DNA TGCGCCAGCAGCTTGTCCGGGAGAAATGAGCAGTTCTTC.

This clonotype turned up a few times. The chain combines TRBV5-1 with TRBJ2-2; D uncertain. From germline, CDR1 is SGHRS and CDR2 YFSETQ. This CDR3 comprises 11 residues. Trimming left V 5 bases short and J 9 bases short, with 8 bases between. CDR3 nucleotide sequence: TGCGCCAGCAGAACGAACCGGGAGCTGTTTTTT. Residues: CASRTNRELFF.

The chain links TRBV10-3 to TRBJ2-3, with a possible D match to TRBD2 (7 bases). The V gene lost 6 bases and the J gene lost 2 bases, with 12 bases spanning the gap. This CDR3 has 14 residues. Germline V gives CDR1 ENHRY, CDR2 SYGVKD. This chain's CDR3 is CAIRGGQYTDTQYF. In DNA form, the CDR3 reads TGTGCCATCAGGGGGGGGCAGTACACAGATACGCAGTATTTT.

The sample holds a few counts of this clonotype. The chain links TRBV30 to TRBJ2-6, with D uncertain. This CDR3 is 13 amino acids long. Germline CDR1 is GTSNPN and CDR2 is SVGIG (reference sequence). Trimming removed 3 bases at V and 3 bases at J, with 6 bases between. In nucleotides, the CDR3 is TGTGCCTGGAGCCGGGTTGGGGCCAACGTCCTGACTTTC. Translating gives CAWSRVGANVLTF.

This clonotype came up a few times. The chain uses TRBV7-9 and TRBJ2-5, with 12 bases that match TRBD2. V was pared by 3 bases and J by 5 bases, with 10 bases of the junction left unmatched. The CDR3 is 17 amino acids. CDR1 is SEHNR, CDR2 FQNEAQ, per germline (reference sequence). The CDR3 is CASSFFLAGGPKETQYF. CDR3 nucleotide sequence: TGTGCCAGCAGCTTCTTCCTAGCGGGGGGGCCGAAGGAGACCCAGTACTTC.

This clonotype was seen a handful of times. This chain connects TRBV4-2 to TRBJ2-7; TRBD2 might be the D (5 bases). Trimming left V 4 bases short and J 6 bases short, with 25 bases between. Germline lookup yields CDR1 LGHNA and CDR2 YNFKEQ. This CDR3 is built from 17 residues. The CDR3 bases are TGTGCCAGCAGCCCAGCCGCCCCGGACTCTCTGGGATCCGAGCAGTACTTC. This sequence encodes CASSPAAPDSLGSEQYF.

The chain recombines TRBV20-1 with TRBJ1-2; no firm D call. This CDR3 region has 12 residues. Germline-derived CDR1 and CDR2 are DFQATT and SNEGSKA (reference sequence). Trimming cost V 7 bases and J 4 bases, with 13 bases left between them. The CDR3 sequence is CSVTGGFYGYTF. CDR3 nucleotide sequence: TGCAGTGTGACTGGCGGCTTCTATGGCTACACCTTC.

There are many counts of this clonotype. The chain joins TRBV6-5 to TRBJ1-1, with 9 bases matching TRBD1. Germline CDR1 reads MNHEY; CDR2 reads SVGAGI. The ends lost 2 bases at V and 7 bases at J; junction bases unmatched: 11. The CDR3 runs to 16 residues. CDR3 residues: CASSYVPGQGFDEAFF. For the CDR3, the DNA is TGTGCCAGCAGTTACGTCCCCGGACAGGGGTTCGATGAAGCTTTCTTT.

The table lists this clonotype with a few counts. The V gene is TRBV18, the J gene TRBJ1-6, with 7 bases fitting TRBD1. V lost 3 bases, J lost 6 bases, and 5 bases stayed unmatched. The germline V gene has CDR1 KGHSH and CDR2 LQKENI. The CDR3 runs to 15 residues. The CDR3 DNA reads TGTGCCAGCTCACCTACCGGGACAGTTAATTCACCCCTCCACTTT. This codes for CASSPTGTVNSPLHF.

The chain combines TRBV7-6 with TRBJ1-4, with 9 bases identical to TRBD1. V trimming: 5 bases; J trimming: 13 bases; junction bases outside the gene matches: 11. Germline CDR1 and CDR2: SGHVS and FNYEAQ. This CDR3 comprises 14 residues. The CDR3 DNA sequence: TGTGCCAGCAGCCCGGCCCCGGGACAGGGTCTACTGTTTTTT. This encodes CASSPAPGQGLLFF.

This clonotype was seen more than once but under ten times. The V and J genes are TRBV10-3 and TRBJ2-1; D perhaps matches TRBD2 (6 bases). This CDR3 has 13 amino acids. Per germline, CDR1 ENHRY and CDR2 SYGVKD. Between the trimmed V and J ends, which lost 10 bases and 6 bases, there was a span of 16 bases. In DNA form, the CDR3 reads TGTGCCAACCGGAGGGGACCCAGCAATGAGCAGTTCTTC. This translates into CANRRGPSNEQFF.

This clonotype has at least ten counts. The chain couples TRBV15 to TRBJ2-7, with TRBD2 as a possible D gene (5 bases). The CDR3 has 16 amino acids. Between the trimmed V and J ends, which lost 5 bases and 3 bases, there was a span of 20 bases. Per germline, CDR1 LNHNV and CDR2 YYDKDF (reference sequence). CDR3 region: CATSCLVREIHYEQYV. The CDR3 coding sequence is TGTGCCACCAGCTGCCTAGTGAGGGAAATCCACTACGAGCAGTACGTC.

This clonotype has a count of ten or more. This rearrangement joins TRBV5-6 to TRBJ2-1; weak D call: TRBD1 (5 bases). Trimming removed 3 bases at V and 5 bases at J, with 18 bases between. The CDR3 length is 16 residues. CDR1 SGHDT and CDR2 YYEEEE come from the germline V gene. Here the CDR3 DNA reads TGTGCCAGCAGCTCTTGGGGTAGGACAAGGAACAATGAGCAGTTCTTC. Its translation is CASSSWGRTRNNEQFF.

This clonotype was counted only a few times. The gene calls are TRBV28 and TRBJ2-7, with D tentatively TRBD1 (6 bases). The germline gives CDR1 MDHEN, CDR2 SYDVKM. This CDR3 comprises 15 residues. The V end lost 2 bases, the J end lost 1 base, and 12 bases lay between the germline ends. The CDR3 sequence: CASSLQGRGSYEQYV. CDR3 DNA sequence: TGTGCCAGCAGTTTACAGGGGAGAGGGTCCTACGAGCAGTACGTC.

Only a few counts were recorded for this clonotype. The CDR3 bases are TGTGCCAGCAGCCCCTCAAGAGGGACCTTAGACCGCACAGATACGCAGTATTTT. It codes for CASSPSRGTLDRTDTQYF. The V gene is TRBV6-1, the J gene TRBJ2-3; D may correspond to TRBD1 or TRBD2 (5 bases each). V lost 6 bases to trimming and J lost 1 base, with 23 bases between them. In germline, CDR1 is MNHNS, CDR2 SASEGT. The CDR3 has 18 residues.

This chain's CDR3 is CSARLAASTDTQYF. The DNA for the CDR3 is TGCAGTGCTAGACTAGCGGCTAGCACAGATACGCAGTATTTT. V usage is TRBV20-1 and J usage is TRBJ2-3; 7 nucleotides agree with TRBD2. Germline CDR1 reads DFQATT; CDR2 reads SNEGSKA (reference sequence). After removal of 2 bases from V and 0 bases from J, the junction contained 2 bases not matched to a gene. This CDR3 contains 14 residues.

In DNA, the CDR3 is TGTGCCAGTACCCCATCCTGGGGCTCTGGGGCCAACGTCCTGACTTTC. This encodes CASTPSWGSGANVLTF. The V and J genes are TRBV19 and TRBJ2-6; no firm D call. CDR3 size: 16 residues. Trimming removed 7 bases from V and 0 bases from J, with 13 bases in between. CDR1 and CDR2 from the germline V gene are LNHDA and SQIVND (reference sequence).

This clonotype occurred many times. The V call is TRBV4-3, the J call TRBJ1-4; 7 bases match TRBD1. Germline CDR1 is LGHNA and CDR2 is YSLEER. Trimming removed 1 base from V and 7 bases from J; junction bases left unmatched: 6. CDR3 length equals 15 residues. CDR3 coding DNA: TGCGCCAGCAGCCAAGGAGCAGGGGGGCGTGAAAAACTGTTTTTT. Translating gives CASSQGAGGREKLFF.

The chain recombines TRBV19 with TRBJ1-5; D might be TRBD1 (5 bases). CDR3 size: 16 residues. The V gene lost 6 bases and the J gene lost 6 bases, with 21 bases spanning the gap. Germline CDR1 reads LNHDA; CDR2 reads SQIVND (reference sequence). The CDR3 region has the DNA TGTGCCAGTAGCGGACACTCACCTCATAAACGTCAGCCCCAGCATTTT. It codes for CASSGHSPHKRQPQHF. Looking up the rest from reference TRBV19 and TRBJ1-5 gives the full variable domain: DGGITQSPKYLFRKEGQNVTLSCEQNLNHDAMYWYRQDPGQGLRLIYYSQIVNDFQKGDIAEGYSVSREKKESFPLTVTSAQKNPTAFYLCASSGHSPHKRQPQHFGDGTRLSIL.

This clonotype has more than one count but fewer than ten. The chain employs TRBV7-9 and TRBJ2-1; D gene ambiguous. The CDR3 runs 14 residues. The germline V and J ends were trimmed by 8 bases and 4 bases, with 15 bases remaining between them. Germline-derived CDR1 and CDR2 are SEHNR and FQNEAQ (reference sequence). In DNA form, the CDR3 reads TGTGCCAGCGCCTTCACCAGTACTTACAATGAGCAGTTCTTC. Protein sequence: CASAFTSTYNEQFF.

J is TRBJ2-3 and V is TRBV7-2, with D uncertain. CDR1 is SGHTA, CDR2 FQGNSA, per germline. The ends were cut back, 5 bases at V and 0 bases at J, with 12 bases in the middle. The CDR3 consists of 15 residues. CDR3 bases: TGTGCCAGCAGCGGCTCGTTCACCAGCACAGATACGCAGTATTTT. Protein sequence: CASSGSFTSTDTQYF.

This rearrangement joins TRBV7-3 to TRBJ2-3; TRBD1 or TRBD2 may be the D gene (5 bases each). Trimming removed 2 bases from V and 0 bases from J, with 6 bases in between. Germline CDR1 SGHTA, CDR2 FQGTGA. The CDR3 contains 14 residues. As DNA, the CDR3 is TGTGCCAGCAGCTTACGGGACAGCACAGATACGCAGTATTTT. This sequence encodes CASSLRDSTDTQYF.

The chain combines TRBV27 with TRBJ2-3; 8 bases map to TRBD1. The CDR3 has 14 residues. Per the germline V gene, CDR1 is MNHEY and CDR2 is SMNVEV (reference sequence). The V gene end was trimmed by 10 bases and the J gene end by 4 bases; junction bases not matched to a gene: 10. The CDR3 DNA reads as TGTGCCATCGACAGGGGAGAGGTCCCAGATACGCAGTATTTT. Protein: CAIDRGEVPDTQYF.

About this clonotype: The junction departs from the called germline gene at one end, perhaps through a read error. This sequence joins TRBV24-1 and TRBJ2-3; TRBD2 aligns across 13 bases. The CDR3 spans 17 residues. CDR1 is KGHDR, CDR2 SFDVKD, per germline. The CDR3 here is CATSEPGLAGISDTKYF. In nucleotides, the CDR3 is TGTGCCACCAGTGAACCGGGACTAGCGGGGATCTCAGATACGAAGTATTTT.

The chain has TRBV5-5 and TRBJ2-4; D is undetermined. The germline V and J ends were trimmed by 4 bases and 9 bases, with 14 bases remaining between them. From germline, CDR1 is SGHKS and CDR2 YYEKEE (reference sequence). The CDR3 contains 13 residues. CDR3 region: CASSPPRIGIQYF. CDR3 DNA: TGTGCCAGCAGCCCTCCTAGGATCGGCATTCAGTACTTC.

This clonotype was seen once. This may be a read error, as it is one base from a much larger clone. The chain employs TRBV6-2 or TRBV6-3 and TRBJ2-2; D unclear. The CDR3 has 13 residues. From germline, CDR1 is MNHEY and CDR2 SVGEGT. In DNA form, the CDR3 reads TGTACCAGCAAGGGATGGAACACCGGGGAGCTGTTTTTT. This sequence encodes CTSKGWNTGELFF.

This clonotype turned up a few times. The V call is TRBV5-1, the J call TRBJ2-3; TRBD2 is a possible D gene (6 bases). The CDR3 extends over 13 amino acids. With 7 bases removed from V and 0 bases from J, the gap between germline ends came to 9 bases. Germline assignment: CDR1 SGHRS and CDR2 YFSETQ. The CDR3: CASGGASTDTQYF. CDR3 nucleotides: TGCGCCAGCGGCGGGGCTAGCACAGATACGCAGTATTTT.

This clonotype was counted between two and nine times. The chain has TRBV5-4 and TRBJ2-2, with 8 bases fitting TRBD1. This CDR3 contains 15 residues. Losses at the gene ends were 3 bases for V and 6 bases for J; bases not matched to a gene: 7. The germline V gene encodes CDR1 SGHNT and CDR2 YYREEE (reference sequence). Written as DNA, the CDR3 is TGTGCCAGCAGCTCAGGACAGGGAAGGGCCGGGGAGCTGTTTTTT. The encoded protein is CASSSGQGRAGELFF.